This paragraph covers one T cell receptor beta chain sequence. J lost 6 bases, V lost 9 bases, and 16 bases had no gene match. The CDR3 extends over 16 amino acids. Germline CDR1 reads MNHNY; CDR2 reads SVGAGI (reference sequence). Out of unsorted whole blood came the blood RNA, and germline DNA was extracted as well. This sample was included in a study of tumor-infiltrating lymphocytes in primary liver carcinoma. In the study overall: Stage T1-T3 N0M0 tumors spanned about 4.2 to 10 cm.

The input was 500 ng total RNA; TCR beta cDNA was made from it with a constant-region primer. Three nested multiplex PCR rounds, a slightly modified ARM-PCR method, built the TCR beta libraries. Amplification in the first two PCR rounds was performed using TRBV1-TRBV30 forward primers and a C-beta reverse primer for around 9 cycles each. In TCRdb, the multiplex PCR reads were re-called with MiXCR into one record per CDR3 protein. The repertoire holds about 350,000 distinct CDR3 sequences, with 65% as singletons. The chain combines TRBV6-6 with TRBJ2-2; 7 bases are a match to TRBD1. The clonotype was recovered from a man aged 35-49 years with primary liver carcinoma and hepatitis B virus infection. The specimen sequenced was peripheral blood. The CDR3 DNA reads TGTGCCAGGAGCCAAACGACAGGGTTAATCGCCGGGGAGCTGTTTTTT. This codes for CARSQTTGLIAGELFF.